This T cell receptor beta chain stems from a study of T cell changes during pregnancy in multiple sclerosis. This CDR3 comprises 14 residues. The junction had 10 bases not matched to a gene; V was cut back by 3 bases and J by 9 bases. Per the germline V gene, CDR1 is GTSNPN and CDR2 is SVGIG (reference sequence). Libraries were prepared by immunoSEQ multiplex PCR; TCRdb keeps only in-frame clonotypes and omits some of them. The table has under 55,000 clones, roughly 88% seen once. This TCR came from a female donor with multiple sclerosis, enrolled in a pregnancy study. The rearrangement uses TRBV30 and TRBJ2-1; 8 nucleotides agree with TRBD2. The specimen was PBMCs (not recorded whether the cells were cultured). Written as DNA, the CDR3 is TGTGCCTGGAGGGGCCGGGGGGGAGGCTTTGAGCAGTTCTTC. It translates to CAWRGRGGGFEQFF.